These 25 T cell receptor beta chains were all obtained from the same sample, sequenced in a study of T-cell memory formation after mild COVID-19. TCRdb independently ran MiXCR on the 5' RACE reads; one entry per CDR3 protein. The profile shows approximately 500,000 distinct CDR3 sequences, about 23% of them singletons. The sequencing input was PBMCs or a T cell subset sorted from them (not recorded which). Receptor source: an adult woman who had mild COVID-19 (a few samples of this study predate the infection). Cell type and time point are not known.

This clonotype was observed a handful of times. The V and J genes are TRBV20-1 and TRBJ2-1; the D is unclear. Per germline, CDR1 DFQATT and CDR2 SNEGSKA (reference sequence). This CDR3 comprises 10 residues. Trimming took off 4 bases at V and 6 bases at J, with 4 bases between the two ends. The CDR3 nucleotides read TGCAGTGCTAATACCAATGAGCAGTTCTTC. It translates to CSANTNEQFF.

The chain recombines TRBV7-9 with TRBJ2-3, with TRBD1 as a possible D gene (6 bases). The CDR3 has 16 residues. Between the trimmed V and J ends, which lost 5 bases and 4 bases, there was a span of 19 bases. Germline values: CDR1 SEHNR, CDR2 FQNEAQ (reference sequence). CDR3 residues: CASSHLWGHGPDTQYF. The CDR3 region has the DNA TGTGCCAGCAGCCACCTCTGGGGGCATGGCCCAGATACGCAGTATTTT.

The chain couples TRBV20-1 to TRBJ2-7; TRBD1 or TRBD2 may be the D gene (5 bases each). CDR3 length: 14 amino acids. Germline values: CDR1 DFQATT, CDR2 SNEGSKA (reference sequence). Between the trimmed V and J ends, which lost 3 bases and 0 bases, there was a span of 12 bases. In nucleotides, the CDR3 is TGCAGTGCTAGGAAGGGACCGAGCTCCTACGAGCAGTACTTC. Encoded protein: CSARKGPSSYEQYF.

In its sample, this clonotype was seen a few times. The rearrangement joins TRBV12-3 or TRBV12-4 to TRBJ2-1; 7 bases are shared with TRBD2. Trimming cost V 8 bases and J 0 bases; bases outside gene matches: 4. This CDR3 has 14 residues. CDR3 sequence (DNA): TGTGCCAGCGGGGGGGGAAGCTCCTACAATGAGCAGTTCTTC. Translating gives CASGGGSSYNEQFF.

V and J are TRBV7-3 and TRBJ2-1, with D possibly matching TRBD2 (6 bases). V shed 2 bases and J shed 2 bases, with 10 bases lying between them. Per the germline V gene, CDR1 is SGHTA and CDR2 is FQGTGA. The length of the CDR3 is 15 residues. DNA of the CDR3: TGTGCCAGCAGCTTAGGGACTCTCCCCTACAATGAGCAGTTCTTC. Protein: CASSLGTLPYNEQFF.

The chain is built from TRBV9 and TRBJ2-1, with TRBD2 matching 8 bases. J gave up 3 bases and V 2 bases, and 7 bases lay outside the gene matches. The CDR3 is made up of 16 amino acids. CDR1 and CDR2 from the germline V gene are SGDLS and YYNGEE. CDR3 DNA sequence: TGTGCCAGCAGCGTCCAAACCGGGACTAGCTACAATGAGCAGTTCTTC. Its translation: CASSVQTGTSYNEQFF.

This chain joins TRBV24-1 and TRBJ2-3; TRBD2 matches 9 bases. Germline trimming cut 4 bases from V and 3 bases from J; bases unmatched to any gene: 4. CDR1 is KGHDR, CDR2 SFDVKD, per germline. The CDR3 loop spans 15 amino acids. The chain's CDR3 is CATSERTSVTDTQYF. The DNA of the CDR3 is TGTGCCACCAGTGAACGGACTAGCGTGACAGATACGCAGTATTTT.

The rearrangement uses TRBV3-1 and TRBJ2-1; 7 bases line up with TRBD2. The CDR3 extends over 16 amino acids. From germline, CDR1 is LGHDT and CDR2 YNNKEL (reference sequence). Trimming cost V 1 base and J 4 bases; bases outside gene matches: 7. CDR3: CASSQGEAGKYNEQFF. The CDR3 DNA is TGTGCCAGCAGCCAAGGGGAAGCGGGAAAGTACAATGAGCAGTTCTTC.

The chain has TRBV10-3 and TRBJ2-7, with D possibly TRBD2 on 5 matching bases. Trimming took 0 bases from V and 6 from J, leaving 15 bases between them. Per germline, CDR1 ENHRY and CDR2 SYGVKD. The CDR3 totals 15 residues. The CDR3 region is CAISESSGRIGEQYF. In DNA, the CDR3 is TGTGCCATCAGTGAGTCGAGCGGCAGAATCGGCGAGCAGTACTTC.

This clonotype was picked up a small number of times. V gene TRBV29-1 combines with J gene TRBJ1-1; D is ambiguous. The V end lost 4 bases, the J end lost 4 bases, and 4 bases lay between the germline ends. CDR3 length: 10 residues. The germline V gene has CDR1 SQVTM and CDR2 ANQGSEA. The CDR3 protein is CSVVLTEAFF. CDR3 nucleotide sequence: TGCAGCGTTGTCCTCACTGAAGCTTTCTTT.

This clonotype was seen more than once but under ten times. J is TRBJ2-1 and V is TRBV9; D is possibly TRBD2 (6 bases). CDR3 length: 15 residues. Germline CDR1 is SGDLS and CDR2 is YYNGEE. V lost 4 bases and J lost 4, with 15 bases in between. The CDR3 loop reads CASSSRGTLYNEQFF. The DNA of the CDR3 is TGTGCCAGCAGCTCCCGGGGGACGCTTTACAATGAGCAGTTCTTC.

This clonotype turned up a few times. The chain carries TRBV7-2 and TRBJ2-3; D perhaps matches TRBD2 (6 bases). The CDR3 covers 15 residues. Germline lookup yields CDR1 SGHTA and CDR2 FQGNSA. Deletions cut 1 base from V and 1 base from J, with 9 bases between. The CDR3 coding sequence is TGTGCCAGCAGCTTAGTTACGGGAGGCACAGATACGCAGTATTTT. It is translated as CASSLVTGGTDTQYF.

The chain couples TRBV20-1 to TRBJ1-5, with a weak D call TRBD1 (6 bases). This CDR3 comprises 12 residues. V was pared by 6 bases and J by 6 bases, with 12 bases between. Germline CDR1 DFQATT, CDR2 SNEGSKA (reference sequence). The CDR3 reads CSAKQGGQPQHF. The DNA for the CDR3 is TGCAGTGCAAAACAGGGCGGTCAGCCCCAGCATTTT.

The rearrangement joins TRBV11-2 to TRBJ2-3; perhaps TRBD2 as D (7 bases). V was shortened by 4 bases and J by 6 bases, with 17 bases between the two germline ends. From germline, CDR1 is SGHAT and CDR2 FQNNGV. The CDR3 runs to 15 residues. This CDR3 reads CASSSRGARVDTQYF. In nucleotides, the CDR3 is TGTGCCAGCAGCTCACGGGGGGCTCGAGTGGATACGCAGTATTTT.

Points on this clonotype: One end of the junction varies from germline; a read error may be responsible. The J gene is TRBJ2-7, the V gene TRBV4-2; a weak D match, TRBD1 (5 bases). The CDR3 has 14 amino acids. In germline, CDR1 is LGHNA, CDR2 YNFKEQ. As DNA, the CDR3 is TGTGCCAGCAGCACCCTTCTTGACAGTTACGGGCAGTACTTC. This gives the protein CASSTLLDSYGQYF.

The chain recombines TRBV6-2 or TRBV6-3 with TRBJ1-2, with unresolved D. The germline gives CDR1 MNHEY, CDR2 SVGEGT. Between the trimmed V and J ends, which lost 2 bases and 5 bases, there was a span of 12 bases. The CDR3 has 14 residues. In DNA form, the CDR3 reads TGTGCCAGCAGTTACGGCGGAGAGATTTATGGCTACACCTTC. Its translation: CASSYGGEIYGYTF.

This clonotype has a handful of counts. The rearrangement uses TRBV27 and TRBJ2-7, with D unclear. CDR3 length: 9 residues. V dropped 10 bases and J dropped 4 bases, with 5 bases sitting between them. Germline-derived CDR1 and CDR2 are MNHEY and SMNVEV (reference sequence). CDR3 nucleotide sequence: TGTGCCACCCTGTACGAGCAGTACTTC. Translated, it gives CATLYEQYF.

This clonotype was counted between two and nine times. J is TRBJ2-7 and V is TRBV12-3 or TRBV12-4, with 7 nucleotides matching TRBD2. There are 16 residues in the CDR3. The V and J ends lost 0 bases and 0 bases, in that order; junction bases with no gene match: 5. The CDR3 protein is CASSLARGKSSYEQYF. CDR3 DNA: TGTGCCAGCAGTTTAGCGCGGGGGAAGAGCTCCTACGAGCAGTACTTC.

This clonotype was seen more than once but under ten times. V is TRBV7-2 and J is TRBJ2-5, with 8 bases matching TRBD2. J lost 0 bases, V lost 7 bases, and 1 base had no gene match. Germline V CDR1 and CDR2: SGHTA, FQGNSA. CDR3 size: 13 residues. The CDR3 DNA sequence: TGTGCCAGCATAGCGGGAAACCAAGAGACCCAGTACTTC. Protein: CASIAGNQETQYF.

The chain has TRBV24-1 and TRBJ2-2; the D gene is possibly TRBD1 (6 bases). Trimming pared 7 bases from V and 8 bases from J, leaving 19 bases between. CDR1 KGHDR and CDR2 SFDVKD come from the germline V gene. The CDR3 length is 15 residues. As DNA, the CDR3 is TGTGCCACCAGCCCGCACGGGACAAGGGCTGGGGAGCTGTTTTTT. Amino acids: CATSPHGTRAGELFF.

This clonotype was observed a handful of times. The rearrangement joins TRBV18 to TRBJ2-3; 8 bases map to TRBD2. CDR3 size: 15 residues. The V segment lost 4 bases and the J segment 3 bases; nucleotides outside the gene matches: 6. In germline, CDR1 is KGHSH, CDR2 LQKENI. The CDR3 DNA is TGTGCCAGCTCACGGGGGACTAGTGGTACAGATACGCAGTATTTT. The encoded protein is CASSRGTSGTDTQYF.

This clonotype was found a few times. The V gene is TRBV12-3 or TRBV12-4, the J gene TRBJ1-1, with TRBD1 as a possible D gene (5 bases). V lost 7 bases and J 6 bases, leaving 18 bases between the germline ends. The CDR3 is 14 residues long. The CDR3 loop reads CASTKGMAGPEAFF. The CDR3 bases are TGTGCCAGCACCAAGGGGATGGCAGGCCCTGAAGCTTTCTTT.

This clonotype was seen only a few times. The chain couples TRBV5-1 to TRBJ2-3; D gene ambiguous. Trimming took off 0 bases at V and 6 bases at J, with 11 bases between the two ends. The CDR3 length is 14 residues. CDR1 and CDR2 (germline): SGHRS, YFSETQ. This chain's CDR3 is CASSLELDSDTQYF. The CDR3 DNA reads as TGCGCCAGCAGCTTGGAGTTGGATTCGGATACGCAGTATTTT.

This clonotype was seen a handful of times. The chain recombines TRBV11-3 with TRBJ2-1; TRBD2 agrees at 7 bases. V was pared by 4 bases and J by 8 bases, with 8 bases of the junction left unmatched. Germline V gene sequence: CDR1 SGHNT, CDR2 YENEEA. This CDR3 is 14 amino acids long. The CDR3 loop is CASSYFSGMDEQFF. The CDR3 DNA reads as TGTGCCAGCAGCTATTTCAGCGGGATGGATGAGCAGTTCTTC.

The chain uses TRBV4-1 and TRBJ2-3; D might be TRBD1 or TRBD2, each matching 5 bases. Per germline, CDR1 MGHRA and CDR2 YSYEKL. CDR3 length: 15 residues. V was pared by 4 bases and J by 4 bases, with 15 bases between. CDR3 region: CASSRDPYSSDTQYF. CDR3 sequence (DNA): TGCGCCAGCAGCCGGGACCCATACAGTTCAGATACGCAGTATTTT.